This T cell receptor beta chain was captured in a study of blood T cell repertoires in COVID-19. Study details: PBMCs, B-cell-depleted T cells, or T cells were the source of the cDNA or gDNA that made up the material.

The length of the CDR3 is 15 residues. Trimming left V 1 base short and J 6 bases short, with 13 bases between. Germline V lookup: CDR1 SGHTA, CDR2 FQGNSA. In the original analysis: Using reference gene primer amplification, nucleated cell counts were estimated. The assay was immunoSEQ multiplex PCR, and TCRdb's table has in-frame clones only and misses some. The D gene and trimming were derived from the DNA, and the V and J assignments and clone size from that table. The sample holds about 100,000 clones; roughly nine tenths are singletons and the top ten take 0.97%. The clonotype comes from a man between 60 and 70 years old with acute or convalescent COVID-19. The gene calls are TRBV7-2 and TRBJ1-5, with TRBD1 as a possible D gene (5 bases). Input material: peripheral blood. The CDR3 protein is CASSLVSGVGQPQHF. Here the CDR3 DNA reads TGTGCCAGCAGCTTAGTATCGGGGGTCGGTCAGCCCCAGCATTTT.